Below are 2 T cell receptor beta chains sequenced from a single sample in a study of blood T cell repertoires in COVID-19. Measured with immunoSEQ multiplex PCR; TCRdb has only the in-frame clones, and not every one. The table includes about 150,000 clones, about nine tenths detected once. Sequenced material: peripheral blood. These receptors were obtained from a young man with COVID-19, enrolled during active disease.

The rearrangement uses TRBV14 and TRBJ2-7; a weak D match, TRBD2 (5 bases). CDR3 length: 13 residues. The V and J ends lost 4 bases and 0 bases respectively, with 7 bases between them. Germline V gene lookup returns CDR1 SGHDN and CDR2 FVKESK. CDR3 residues: CASSPRDSYEQYF. CDR3 in DNA: TGTGCCAGCAGCCCCCGGGACTCCTACGAGCAGTACTTC.

The chain carries TRBV5-1 and TRBJ1-1; 12 nucleotides match TRBD1. The germline CDR1 and CDR2 sequences are SGHRS and YFSETQ. The length of the CDR3 is 17 residues. Trimming took 3 bases from V and 5 from J; bases not matched to a gene: 11. The CDR3 reads CASSWTGTGGLGTEAFF. The CDR3 DNA reads TGCGCCAGCAGCTGGACCGGGACAGGGGGCCTAGGGACTGAAGCTTTCTTT. The full variable domain, rest sourced from reference TRBV5-1 and TRBJ1-1, is KAGVTQTPRYLIKTRGQQVTLSCSPISGHRSVSWYQQTPGQGLQFLFEYFSETQRNKGNFPGRFSGRQFSNSRSEMNVSTLELGDSALYLCASSWTGTGGLGTEAFFGQGTRLTVV.